Below, 18 T cell receptor beta chains from the same sample are listed, as sequenced in a study of Graves' ophthalmopathy and Graves' hyperthyroidism. Investigators amplified TCR beta CDR3 regions from RNA transcripts. The library came from an HTBI-primed first-round RT-PCR and a second-round multiplex PCR. MiXCR, run by TCRdb on the multiplex PCR reads, gives a single entry per CDR3 protein. The repertoire holds about 240,000 distinct CDR3 sequences, with around 42% as singletons. The sequenced sample was peripheral blood. These receptors were collected from an adult man with Graves' ophthalmopathy.

In this sample, this clonotype turned up a few times. The CDR3 here is CASRHRVATNEKLFF. The CDR3 nucleotides are TGCGCCAGCAGACACAGGGTTGCAACTAATGAAAAACTGTTTTTT. This chain joins TRBV5-1 and TRBJ1-4, with D perhaps matching TRBD1 (6 bases). Trimming pared 5 bases from V and 0 bases from J, leaving 11 bases between. Looked up from germline, CDR1 is SGHRS and CDR2 is YFSETQ. The CDR3 contains 15 residues. Combining the CDR3 with reference TRBV5-1 and TRBJ1-4 gives the whole variable domain KAGVTQTPRYLIKTRGQQVTLSCSPISGHRSVSWYQQTPGQGLQFLFEYFSETQRNKGNFPGRFSGRQFSNSRSEMNVSTLELGDSALYLCASRHRVATNEKLFFGSGTQLSVL.

This clonotype was recorded a few times. The chain uses TRBV7-2 and TRBJ2-5, with D tentatively TRBD2 (7 bases). Germline lookup yields CDR1 SGHTA and CDR2 FQGNSA. The CDR3 loop spans 14 amino acids. Trimming pared 4 bases from V and 5 bases from J, leaving 14 bases between. CDR3 DNA: TGTGCCAGCAGCTCGTGGTCGGGGGGCGAGACCCAGTACTTC. Its protein product is CASSSWSGGETQYF.

V gene TRBV7-4 combines with J gene TRBJ2-5; the D gene is possibly TRBD2 (6 bases). Germline V gene lookup returns CDR1 SGHVT and CDR2 SQSDAQ. This CDR3 is built from 14 residues. V lost 5 bases and J 2 bases, leaving 12 bases between the germline ends. CDR3 loop: CASSRVGGQETQYF. The CDR3 DNA reads TGTGCCAGCAGCAGAGTGGGGGGTCAAGAGACCCAGTACTTC.

In this sample, this clonotype turned up a few times. This chain joins TRBV2 and TRBJ2-7, with a possible D match to TRBD1 (6 bases). CDR3 length: 13 amino acids. The germline gives CDR1 SNHLY, CDR2 FYNNEI. The germline V and J ends were trimmed by 5 bases and 3 bases, with 11 bases remaining between them. The CDR3 region has the DNA TGTGCCAGCAGTTTGGGGGCAGGCTACGAGCAGTACTTC. Protein product: CASSLGAGYEQYF.

V usage is TRBV2 and J usage is TRBJ2-7, with 7 bases aligning to TRBD1. Germline V gene data show CDR1 as SNHLY and CDR2 as FYNNEI. Germline trimming cut 6 bases from V and 3 bases from J; bases unmatched to any gene: 8. The CDR3 totals 14 residues. The CDR3 sequence is CASRPIGTVYEQYF. The CDR3 nucleotides read TGTGCCAGCAGACCAATCGGGACAGTCTACGAGCAGTACTTC.

This clonotype was counted many times. J is TRBJ1-1 and V is TRBV7-8; D call uncertain. Germline CDR1 and CDR2: SGHVS and FQNEAQ. With 6 bases removed from V and 6 bases from J, the gap between germline ends came to 17 bases. The CDR3 runs to 14 residues. The CDR3 loop is CASRAGGGIAEAFF. CDR3 DNA sequence: TGTGCCAGCAGGGCCGGTGGAGGGATAGCTGAAGCTTTCTTT. The variable domain in full, with the rest retrieved from reference TRBV7-8 and TRBJ1-1, is GAGVSQSPRYKVAKRGQDVALRCDPISGHVSLFWYQQALGQGPEFLTYFQNEAQLDKSGLPSDRFFAERPEGSVSTLKIQRTQQEDSAVYLCASRAGGGIAEAFFGQGTRLTVV.

This chain uses TRBV15 with TRBJ1-1; D remains ambiguous. Germline CDR1 and CDR2: LNHNV and YYDKDF (reference sequence). With 2 bases removed from V and 0 bases from J, the gap between germline ends came to 10 bases. The CDR3 covers 15 residues. CDR3 in DNA: TGTGCCACCAGCAGAAAGCTGAGGGTGAACACTGAAGCTTTCTTT. Translation gives CATSRKLRVNTEAFF.

The genes are TRBV25-1 and TRBJ2-4, with 10 bases that match TRBD2. The CDR3 is made up of 16 amino acids. After removal of 3 bases from V and 8 bases from J, the junction contained 10 bases not matched to a gene. Germline V CDR1 and CDR2: MGHDK, SYGVNS. The CDR3 coding sequence is TGTGCCAGCAGTGATTCGGGACAGCGGGAGGGGGACATTCAGTACTTC. Protein product: CASSDSGQREGDIQYF.

The chain couples TRBV20-1 to TRBJ1-6; 7 nucleotides line up with TRBD1. The CDR3 spans 17 residues. Trimming cost V 1 base and J 7 bases; bases outside gene matches: 13. Germline-derived CDR1 and CDR2 are DFQATT and SNEGSKA (reference sequence). The CDR3 DNA sequence: TGCAGTGCTAGAGGCTCCTCCCGCGGGACAGCCAATTCACCCCTCCACTTT. Protein: CSARGSSRGTANSPLHF.

The rearrangement uses TRBV28 and TRBJ1-4, with D maybe TRBD1 (5 bases). The length of the CDR3 is 11 residues. Trimming pared 7 bases from V and 13 bases from J, leaving 13 bases between. Germline V gene data show CDR1 as MDHEN and CDR2 as SYDVKM. The CDR3 DNA reads as TGTGCCAGCACCAAAGGGACCGTACTGTTTTTT. Residues: CASTKGTVLFF.

This clonotype was detected ten times or more. This rearrangement joins TRBV2 to TRBJ2-2; D unresolved. V was clipped by 7 bases and J by 5 bases, with 5 bases between them. The CDR3 is 11 amino acids. Per germline, CDR1 SNHLY and CDR2 FYNNEI. The CDR3 DNA reads TGTGCCAGCATAGGGACCGGGGAGCTGTTTTTT. Its translation: CASIGTGELFF.

The chain has TRBV9 and TRBJ1-6; D is possibly TRBD1 (5 bases). Germline loops: CDR1 SGDLS, CDR2 YYNGEE. The CDR3 is made up of 15 amino acids. With 4 bases removed from V and 5 bases from J, the gap between germline ends came to 13 bases. CDR3: CASSHGGRNNSPLHF. The CDR3 DNA reads TGTGCCAGCAGCCATGGGGGTAGAAATAATTCACCCCTCCACTTT.

CDR3 nucleotides: TGCAGCGTTGAAGTAAGGCCGCGGGAGGTGGAGACCCAGTACTTC. Its translation is CSVEVRPREVETQYF. The chain has TRBV29-1 and TRBJ2-5; TRBD2 matches at 8 bases. The CDR3 extends over 15 amino acids. The trim removed 1 base at V and 5 bases at J, leaving 9 bases unmatched. From germline, CDR1 is SQVTM and CDR2 ANQGSEA.

This clonotype appeared a few times. The chain carries TRBV12-3 or TRBV12-4 and TRBJ1-1; D is unclear. The ends were cut back, 6 bases at V and 1 base at J, with 15 bases in the middle. The CDR3 covers 15 residues. CDR3: CASSLSYSGNTEAFF. The CDR3 DNA sequence: TGTGCCAGCAGCCTTTCATATTCGGGGAACACTGAAGCTTTCTTT.

Only a few counts were recorded for this clonotype. This chain joins TRBV6-1 and TRBJ2-7; D is perhaps TRBD2 (5 bases). In germline, CDR1 is MNHNS, CDR2 SASEGT. This CDR3 has 14 residues. Trimming pared 7 bases from V and 0 bases from J, leaving 13 bases between. The CDR3 region is CASNGLPTSYEQYF. In nucleotides, the CDR3 is TGTGCCAGCAACGGACTCCCGACCTCCTACGAGCAGTACTTC.

DNA for the CDR3: TGTGCCAGCAGAGGTCGGGTACAGGGGGCTAATGAAAAACTGTTTTTT. Translated, it gives CASRGRVQGANEKLFF. The rearrangement links TRBV27 to TRBJ1-4, with 8 bases identical to TRBD1. This CDR3 has 16 amino acids. J was trimmed by 3 bases and V by 6 bases; bases with no gene match: 9. Germline V gene lookup returns CDR1 MNHEY and CDR2 SMNVEV (reference sequence).

The chain carries TRBV12-3 or TRBV12-4 and TRBJ1-1; TRBD1 is a possible D gene (6 bases). V was cut by 8 bases and J by 6 bases, with 16 bases left in between. This CDR3 contains 13 residues. The CDR3: CASHVGGWAEAFF. The CDR3 nucleotides are TGTGCCAGCCACGTTGGGGGCTGGGCTGAAGCTTTCTTT.

The chain combines TRBV11-2 with TRBJ1-2; 7 positions match TRBD1. Germline V gene data show CDR1 as SGHAT and CDR2 as FQNNGV. Germline trimming cut 4 bases from V and 8 bases from J; bases unmatched to any gene: 7. The CDR3 runs to 13 residues. As DNA, the CDR3 is TGTGCCAGCAGCTCAACAGGGGTGGGAGGCTACACCTTC. Protein sequence: CASSSTGVGGYTF.